These 5 T cell receptor beta chains were all obtained from the same sample, sequenced in a study of T cell changes during pregnancy in multiple sclerosis. Generated by immunoSEQ multiplex PCR, the TCRdb table keeps only in-frame clones and is missing some. Seen here are around 60,000 clones, roughly nine tenths observed once, and the top ten hold roughly 2.6%. The sample was peripheral blood, taken in the first trimester of pregnancy. The receptors shown here come from a female donor with multiple sclerosis, enrolled in a pregnancy study.

The chain carries TRBV6-1 and TRBJ1-1; 10 bases are shared with TRBD1. CDR1 is MNHNS and CDR2 is SASEGT in the germline V gene. This CDR3 region has 15 residues. The ends lost 7 bases at V and 7 bases at J; junction bases unmatched: 12. CDR3 DNA: TGTGCCAGCATTCGATCGACAGGGGGCCGGAGTGAAGCTTTCTTT. Translated, it gives CASIRSTGGRSEAFF.

The rearrangement links TRBV30 to TRBJ2-7; tentatively, D is TRBD2 (6 bases). The tail of the sequence fits TRBJ2-1 better, so the J call may be wrong. Looked up from germline, CDR1 is GTSNPN and CDR2 is SVGIG (reference sequence). The CDR3 runs to 14 residues. As DNA, the CDR3 is TGTGCCTGGGACCCGGGGCGGGGCTACAATGAGCAGTTCTTC. Translation: CAWDPGRGYNEQFF.

V and J are TRBV5-1 and TRBJ1-2; TRBD1 agrees at 9 bases. CDR3 length: 13 amino acids. V shed 4 bases and J 7 bases; nucleotides not matched to a gene: 5. The germline CDR1 and CDR2 sequences are SGHRS and YFSETQ. CDR3 nucleotides: TGCGCCAGCAGCGCGGGACAGGGCCGTGGCTACACCTTC. As protein: CASSAGQGRGYTF.

This clone was detected only a few times. The CDR3, as DNA: TGTGCCAGCAGCCAGCGGCAGACCCAGTACTTC. As protein: CASSQRQTQYF. This chain links TRBV7-2 with TRBJ2-5, with D maybe TRBD2 (5 bases). The CDR3 totals 11 residues. Between the trimmed V and J ends, which lost 5 bases and 6 bases, there was a span of 7 bases. Germline CDR1 SGHTA, CDR2 FQGNSA.

V is TRBV11-2 and J is TRBJ1-1; TRBD1 is a possible D gene (6 bases). The CDR3 has 14 amino acids. Germline CDR1 SGHAT, CDR2 FQNNGV. Trimming took 5 bases from V and 2 from J, leaving 12 bases between them. The CDR3 DNA sequence: TGTGCCAGCAGCCCTGGGGGGGCAAACACTGAAGCTTTCTTT. Translating it yields CASSPGGANTEAFF. Drawing the rest from reference TRBV11-2 and TRBJ1-1, the complete variable domain is EAGVAQSPRYKIIEKRQSVAFWCNPISGHATLYWYQQILGQGPKLLIQFQNNGVVDDSQLPKDRFSAERLKGVDSTLKIQPAKLEDSAVYLCASSPGGANTEAFFGQGTRLTVV.